This TCR beta chain derives from a study of T cell changes during pregnancy in multiple sclerosis. This clone has a single count. This table comes from immunoSEQ multiplex PCR, and its TCRdb copy is limited to in-frame clones, with some not included. The sample contains around 47,000 clones, approximately 96% of which appear only once. The TCR was taken from a female donor with multiple sclerosis, enrolled in a pregnancy study. Sequencing used peripheral blood, obtained in the second trimester of pregnancy.

This chain's CDR3 is CASSTGQGNSYNEQFF. CDR3 nucleotides: TGTGCCAGTAGTACGGGACAGGGGAACTCCTACAATGAGCAGTTCTTC. The V call is TRBV19, the J call TRBJ2-1; 10 bases fit TRBD1. The CDR3 contains 16 residues. Germline loops: CDR1 LNHDA, CDR2 SQIVND (reference sequence). The V segment lost 4 bases and the J segment 0 bases; nucleotides outside the gene matches: 3.